These 5 T cell receptor beta chains were sequenced from one sample in a study of T cell repertoires in ileal Crohn's disease. Documented time point: neoterminal ileum biopsy at postoperative endoscopy, about 6 months after surgery. Sequencing used immunoSEQ multiplex PCR; TCRdb keeps in-frame clones, though not all of them. The table shows about 62,000 clones, with roughly nine tenths occurring only once. Sequencing input: ileal tissue. These receptors were taken from an adult with Crohn's disease.

The rearrangement links TRBV6-5 to TRBJ1-3; possible D gene TRBD1, 6 bases. The germline V gene encodes CDR1 MNHEY and CDR2 SVGAGI. Trimming took 5 bases from V and 2 from J, leaving 13 bases between them. The CDR3 consists of 15 residues. CDR3 DNA: TGTGCCAGCAGTACAGGGTTCTTCGCTGGAAACACCATATATTTT. Translated: CASSTGFFAGNTIYF.

In its sample, this clone was seen once. The chain joins TRBV18 to TRBJ1-4; D unclear. CDR1 KGHSH and CDR2 LQKENI come from the germline V gene. This CDR3 is 14 amino acids long. V was shortened by 3 bases and J by 8 bases, with 13 bases between the two germline ends. The CDR3 here is CASSPEWGEEKLFF. In DNA, the CDR3 is TGTGCCAGCTCACCCGAGTGGGGAGAGGAAAAACTGTTTTTT.

The chain carries TRBV5-1 and TRBJ1-4, with D possibly being TRBD1 (6 bases). The CDR3 spans 14 residues. Trimming took 4 bases from V and 6 from J, leaving 13 bases between them. Per the germline V gene, CDR1 is SGHRS and CDR2 is YFSETQ. The CDR3 region has the DNA TGCGCCAGCAGCCCGGCAGGGGAAGATGAAAAACTGTTTTTT. Its protein product is CASSPAGEDEKLFF.

The chain recombines TRBV5-4 with TRBJ1-2; D is unclear. V gave up 0 bases and J gave up 6 bases, with 9 bases separating them. The length of the CDR3 is 13 residues. Germline V gives CDR1 SGHNT, CDR2 YYREEE (reference sequence). This CDR3 reads CASSLEQVDGYTF. CDR3 coding DNA: TGTGCCAGCAGCTTGGAGCAGGTAGATGGCTACACCTTC.

The J gene is TRBJ2-5, the V gene TRBV5-1; 10 bases are shared with TRBD2. V was clipped by 2 bases and J by 3 bases; unmatched bases: 4. The CDR3 has 15 residues. The germline V gene has CDR1 SGHRS and CDR2 YFSETQ. The chain's CDR3 is CASSFTSGKEETQYF. Here the CDR3 DNA reads TGCGCCAGCAGCTTTACTAGCGGGAAGGAAGAGACCCAGTACTTC.